This T cell receptor (beta chain) was obtained from a study of metastatic and nonmetastatic thyroid tumors. Overall study: Both malignant and benign thyroid patients supplied peripheral blood and tumor or nodule tissue samples, across which the repertoires of these patients were then compared.

Each patient went into thyroid surgery without having received any treatment. This clone was seen many times. Its antigen is not known. Germline V lookup: CDR1 PRHDT, CDR2 FYEKMQ (reference sequence). The CDR3 has 16 residues. Germline trimming cut 5 bases from V and 4 bases from J; bases unmatched to any gene: 7. Original methodology: The study built a papillary thyroid cancer distant-metastasis classifier from CDR3 differences across clinicopathological groups. Via MiXCR, TCRdb re-called the PCR reads. TCRdb's processing, not the authors', yielded these V and J calls. Of 30,000 to 35,000 clones in the sample, roughly 18% are singletons; the top ten hold over 6%. The study's findings and limits: Significantly higher TCR beta diversity was reportedly seen in malignant thyroid tumors than benign nodules, in blood and tumor.

The sample was blood. The rearrangement joins TRBV13 to TRBJ2-1, with 11 nucleotides matching TRBD2. The clonotype comes from a female donor with papillary thyroid cancer or a benign thyroid nodule (not recorded which). Some clones in this sample may be carry-over from other donors' samples. The chain's CDR3 is CASSPRTSGFYNEQFF. For the CDR3, the DNA is TGTGCCAGCAGCCCGCGGACTAGCGGGTTTTACAATGAGCAGTTCTTC.